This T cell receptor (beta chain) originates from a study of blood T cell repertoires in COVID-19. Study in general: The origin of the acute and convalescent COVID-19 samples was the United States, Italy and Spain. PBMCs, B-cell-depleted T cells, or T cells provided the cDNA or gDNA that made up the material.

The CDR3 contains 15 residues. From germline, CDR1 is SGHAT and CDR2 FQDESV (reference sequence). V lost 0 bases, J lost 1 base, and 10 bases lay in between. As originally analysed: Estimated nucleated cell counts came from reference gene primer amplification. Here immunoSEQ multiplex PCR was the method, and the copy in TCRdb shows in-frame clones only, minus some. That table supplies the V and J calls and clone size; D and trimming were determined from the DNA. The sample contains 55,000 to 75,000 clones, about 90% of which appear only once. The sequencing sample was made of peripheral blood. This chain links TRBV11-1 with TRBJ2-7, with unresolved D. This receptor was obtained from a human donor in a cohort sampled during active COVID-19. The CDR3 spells CASSLAAGFSYEQYF. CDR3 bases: TGTGCCAGCAGCTTAGCGGCAGGCTTTTCCTACGAGCAGTACTTC.